A selection of T cell receptor beta chains follows, all from one sample in a study of T cell responses to AZD1222 COVID-19 vaccine. Data came from immunoSEQ multiplex PCR; TCRdb stores just in-frame clones and leaves some out. The table shows about 120,000 clones, with under 95% occurring only once. Specimen: peripheral blood, collected on day 0 of AZD1222 vaccination. These receptors were collected from an adult in good health. Both conserved end residues are part of each CDR3. The order of the fields is D gene, clone size, V gene, J gene, CDR3 DNA, CDR3 protein. D genes are given only for firm matches. A clone size is listed for some rows: how often the clone was seen (once, few, many), or a class if it is expanded.

d_gene: -; abundance: -; v_gene: TRBV12-3/TRBV12-4; j_gene: TRBJ1-2; CDR3nt: TGTGCCAGCAGTTCCTCCAGCTATGGCTACACCTTC; CDR3aa: CASSSSSYGYTF
d_gene: -; abundance: few; v_gene: TRBV9; j_gene: TRBJ1-5; CDR3nt: TGTGCCAGCAGCAGAAACCCCGTTAGCAATCAGCCCCAGCATTTT; CDR3aa: CASSRNPVSNQPQHF
d_gene: -; abundance: -; v_gene: TRBV11-2; j_gene: TRBJ2-2; CDR3nt: TGTGCCAGCAGAAAAAGGGCAGTTTACACCGGGGAGCTGTTTTTT; CDR3aa: CASRKRAVYTGELFF
d_gene: TRBD1; abundance: -; v_gene: TRBV12-5; j_gene: TRBJ2-1; CDR3nt: TGTGCTAGTGGGCCGGGACAGAATTTCAATGAGCAGTTCTTC; CDR3aa: CASGPGQNFNEQFF
d_gene: TRBD2; abundance: -; v_gene: TRBV10-3; j_gene: TRBJ2-7; CDR3nt: TGTGCCAACGGGCCCGGGGGGGTGTCCTACGAGCAGTACTTC; CDR3aa: CANGPGGVSYEQYF
d_gene: -; abundance: -; v_gene: TRBV21-1; j_gene: TRBJ1-2; CDR3nt: TGTGCCAGCCCAACCGGGAGGCAGGTCGTTGGCTACACCTTC; CDR3aa: CASPTGRQVVGYTF
d_gene: TRBD2; abundance: -; v_gene: TRBV7-3; j_gene: TRBJ2-5; CDR3nt: TGTGCCAGCAGCTTAACGGCGGGAGGAGTAGAGACCCAGTACTTC; CDR3aa: CASSLTAGGVETQYF
d_gene: TRBD1; abundance: -; v_gene: TRBV7-2; j_gene: TRBJ1-1; CDR3nt: TGTGCCAGCAGCTTAGTCCGGACAGGGGGCACTGAAGCTTTCTTT; CDR3aa: CASSLVRTGGTEAFF
d_gene: -; abundance: -; v_gene: TRBV9; j_gene: TRBJ1-1; CDR3nt: TGTGCCAGCAGCGTAGACTTCCGGGGCTCGGACACTGAAGCTTTCTTT; CDR3aa: CASSVDFRGSDTEAFF
d_gene: -; abundance: once; v_gene: TRBV12-3/TRBV12-4; j_gene: TRBJ2-5; CDR3nt: TGTGCCAGCAGAACCGGCGGGACCCAGTACTTC; CDR3aa: CASRTGGTQYF
d_gene: -; abundance: -; v_gene: TRBV30; j_gene: TRBJ1-2; CDR3nt: TGTGCCTGGAGTGTACGGTCAGGCTATGGCTACACCTTC; CDR3aa: CAWSVRSGYGYTF
d_gene: -; abundance: once; v_gene: TRBV2; j_gene: TRBJ2-2; CDR3nt: TGTGCCAGCGGCCGGGAGTTTGGGGGCGGGGAGCTGTTTTTT; CDR3aa: CASGREFGGGELFF
d_gene: -; abundance: -; v_gene: TRBV4-2; j_gene: TRBJ2-7; CDR3nt: TGTGCCAGCAGCCAAGATCCGGCAGGTACCTACGAGCAGTACTTC; CDR3aa: CASSQDPAGTYEQYF
d_gene: -; abundance: once; v_gene: TRBV5-4; j_gene: TRBJ1-1; CDR3nt: TGTGCCAGCAGCTTGGAGGTCCGGGGAGGGGCTGAAGCTTTCTTT; CDR3aa: CASSLEVRGGAEAFF
d_gene: -; abundance: -; v_gene: TRBV7-9; j_gene: TRBJ1-6; CDR3nt: TGTGCCAGCAGCTTAGCGCAAATCGACACGTCCGCAGCCCTCCACTTT; CDR3aa: CASSLAQIDTSAALHF
d_gene: -; abundance: -; v_gene: TRBV19; j_gene: TRBJ1-3; CDR3nt: TGTGCCAGTAGCTACATGGGTCGGAACACCATATATTTT; CDR3aa: CASSYMGRNTIYF
d_gene: -; abundance: -; v_gene: TRBV6-4; j_gene: TRBJ1-2; CDR3nt: TGTGCCAGGGGGGATTATGGCTACACCTTC; CDR3aa: CARGDYGYTF
d_gene: -; abundance: -; v_gene: TRBV12-3/TRBV12-4; j_gene: TRBJ2-7; CDR3nt: TGTGCCAGCAGAGACACTACCTACGAGCAGTACTTC; CDR3aa: CASRDTTYEQYF
d_gene: TRBD1; abundance: -; v_gene: TRBV28; j_gene: TRBJ1-2; CDR3nt: TGTGCCAGCAGTTCCTTTCCGGGACAGGGCTCCGGCTACACCTTC; CDR3aa: CASSSFPGQGSGYTF
d_gene: -; abundance: -; v_gene: TRBV13; j_gene: TRBJ1-4; CDR3nt: TGTGCCAGCAGCCTGAGGACAGCTGCAACTAATGAAAAACTGTTTTTT; CDR3aa: CASSLRTAATNEKLFF
d_gene: -; abundance: -; v_gene: TRBV9; j_gene: TRBJ1-6; CDR3nt: TGTGCCAGCAGCGTAGGGGAGGGGAGGTCGGATTCACCCCTCCACTTT; CDR3aa: CASSVGEGRSDSPLHF
d_gene: TRBD2; abundance: -; v_gene: TRBV19; j_gene: TRBJ2-7; CDR3nt: TGTGCCAGTAGTTCAGGACTAGCGGGGATTCCCTACGAGCAGTACTTC; CDR3aa: CASSSGLAGIPYEQYF
d_gene: -; abundance: -; v_gene: TRBV6-5; j_gene: TRBJ1-2; CDR3nt: TGTGCCAGCAGTTACGGTGGCTACACCTTC; CDR3aa: CASSYGGYTF
d_gene: TRBD2; abundance: -; v_gene: TRBV11-3; j_gene: TRBJ2-7; CDR3nt: TGTGCCAGCAGCCTTGGGGGGGTATACGAGCAGTACTTC; CDR3aa: CASSLGGVYEQYF
d_gene: -; abundance: -; v_gene: TRBV7-9; j_gene: TRBJ1-6; CDR3nt: TGTGCCAGCAGCTTGGTGGGGTCACGTAATTCACCCCTCCACTTT; CDR3aa: CASSLVGSRNSPLHF
d_gene: TRBD1; abundance: -; v_gene: TRBV27; j_gene: TRBJ2-3; CDR3nt: TGTGCCAGCAGTTTAATGGGACAGCCGCAGTATTTT; CDR3aa: CASSLMGQPQYF
d_gene: -; abundance: -; v_gene: TRBV3-1/TRBV3-2; j_gene: TRBJ1-5; CDR3nt: TGTGCCAGCAGCCAATTCGGGGGCAATCAGCCCCAGCATTTT; CDR3aa: CASSQFGGNQPQHF
d_gene: -; abundance: -; v_gene: TRBV5-1; j_gene: TRBJ1-1; CDR3nt: TGCGCCAGCAGCGATAGACGGGCGAACACTGAAGCTTTCTTT; CDR3aa: CASSDRRANTEAFF
d_gene: -; abundance: -; v_gene: TRBV15; j_gene: TRBJ2-5; CDR3nt: TGTGCCACCAGCAGAAATTTGGGGGAGACCCAGTACTTC; CDR3aa: CATSRNLGETQYF
d_gene: -; abundance: once; v_gene: TRBV28; j_gene: TRBJ1-6; CDR3nt: TGTGCCAGCACCCCGGCTAGGAGGTCACCCCTCCACTTT; CDR3aa: CASTPARRSPLHF
d_gene: -; abundance: few; v_gene: TRBV30; j_gene: TRBJ1-4; CDR3nt: TGTGCCTGGTCGAGGGCTCCGGGAAAACTGTTTTTT; CDR3aa: CAWSRAPGKLFF
d_gene: -; abundance: -; v_gene: TRBV5-1; j_gene: TRBJ2-7; CDR3nt: TGCGCCAGCAGCTTAAAGGGTGTCCACGAGCAGTACTTC; CDR3aa: CASSLKGVHEQYF
d_gene: -; abundance: -; v_gene: TRBV30; j_gene: TRBJ2-7; CDR3nt: TGTGCCTGGAGTCGTGGGAGCTCCTACGAGCAGTACTTC; CDR3aa: CAWSRGSSYEQYF
d_gene: TRBD1; abundance: -; v_gene: TRBV14; j_gene: TRBJ1-1; CDR3nt: TGTGCCAGCAGCCATAGTCGACAGGGGGTGGTGAACACTGAAGCTTTCTTT; CDR3aa: CASSHSRQGVVNTEAFF
d_gene: -; abundance: -; v_gene: TRBV5-1; j_gene: TRBJ2-7; CDR3nt: TGCGCCAGCAGCTTGTTGGGGAGCTCCTACGAGCAGTACTTC; CDR3aa: CASSLLGSSYEQYF
d_gene: -; abundance: -; v_gene: TRBV3-1/TRBV3-2; j_gene: TRBJ2-4; CDR3nt: TGTGCCAGCAGCCGTCGAGTGGGGTTAGCCAAAAACATTCAGTACTTC; CDR3aa: CASSRRVGLAKNIQYF
d_gene: -; abundance: -; v_gene: TRBV4-2; j_gene: TRBJ2-7; CDR3nt: TGTGCCAGCAGCCAAGATCGCGGGAACGAGCAGTACTTC; CDR3aa: CASSQDRGNEQYF
d_gene: -; abundance: -; v_gene: TRBV18; j_gene: TRBJ1-1; CDR3nt: TGTGCCAGCTCACCACAAATGGGCGGGGACGCTGAAGCTTTCTTT; CDR3aa: CASSPQMGGDAEAFF
d_gene: -; abundance: once; v_gene: TRBV20-1; j_gene: TRBJ2-1; CDR3nt: TGCAGTGCTAGTGGGGGGTTAAGCTCCTACAATGAGCAGTTCTTC; CDR3aa: CSASGGLSSYNEQFF
d_gene: -; abundance: -; v_gene: TRBV28; j_gene: TRBJ1-3; CDR3nt: TGTGCCAGCAACAAGATCGGAAACACCATATATTTT; CDR3aa: CASNKIGNTIYF
d_gene: -; abundance: -; v_gene: TRBV6-5; j_gene: TRBJ2-1; CDR3nt: TGTGCCAGCGGTATTTGGCAGAAGAATGAGCAGTTCTTC; CDR3aa: CASGIWQKNEQFF
d_gene: TRBD1; abundance: -; v_gene: TRBV7-9; j_gene: TRBJ2-2; CDR3nt: TGTGCCAGCAGCTTAAGATCGGGTGACAGGGGAAGTCACGGGGAGCTGTTTTTT; CDR3aa: CASSLRSGDRGSHGELFF
d_gene: TRBD1; abundance: -; v_gene: TRBV6-6; j_gene: TRBJ1-6; CDR3nt: TGTGCCAGCCGAGGCTCGGACAGGGCGGAAGGACCCCTCCACTTT; CDR3aa: CASRGSDRAEGPLHF
d_gene: -; abundance: -; v_gene: TRBV4-1; j_gene: TRBJ1-6; CDR3nt: TGCGCCAGCAGCCAAGACATGGGGAGTCCGTCACCCCTCCACTTT; CDR3aa: CASSQDMGSPSPLHF
d_gene: -; abundance: once; v_gene: TRBV6-5; j_gene: TRBJ1-2; CDR3nt: TGTGCCAGCAGTCGGACCCACAGGAGCTATGGCTACACCTTC; CDR3aa: CASSRTHRSYGYTF
d_gene: -; abundance: -; v_gene: TRBV19; j_gene: TRBJ2-1; CDR3nt: TGTGCCAGTAGTCTAGGACGGACGTACAATGAGCAGTTCTTC; CDR3aa: CASSLGRTYNEQFF
d_gene: -; abundance: -; v_gene: TRBV28; j_gene: TRBJ2-1; CDR3nt: TGTGCCAGCAGAGGGGCGTTGATAGGCTCATACAATGAGCAGTTCTTC; CDR3aa: CASRGALIGSYNEQFF
d_gene: TRBD1; abundance: few; v_gene: TRBV27; j_gene: TRBJ1-5; CDR3nt: TGTGCCAGCAGTTGGGACAGGGGGCGGGAACAGCCCCAGCATTTT; CDR3aa: CASSWDRGREQPQHF
d_gene: -; abundance: once; v_gene: TRBV30; j_gene: TRBJ2-5; CDR3nt: TGTGCCTGGAGCCGACTCAGGGCAGGGGAAGAGACCCAGTACTTC; CDR3aa: CAWSRLRAGEETQYF
d_gene: -; abundance: -; v_gene: TRBV27; j_gene: TRBJ2-1; CDR3nt: TGTGCCAGCCTAAAAGCCCCTATCGTAGCGGCGGCGGTTGAGCAGTTCTTC; CDR3aa: CASLKAPIVAAAVEQFF
d_gene: -; abundance: -; v_gene: TRBV28; j_gene: TRBJ2-5; CDR3nt: TGTGCCAGCAGTTTGGTCGGCGCTTCCTCGGCGGGGACCCAGTACTTC; CDR3aa: CASSLVGASSAGTQYF
d_gene: -; abundance: -; v_gene: TRBV6-5; j_gene: TRBJ2-2; CDR3nt: TGTGCCAGCAGTTACCGCAGGTCCCTGATAATGGGGGAGCTGTTTTTT; CDR3aa: CASSYRRSLIMGELFF
d_gene: -; abundance: -; v_gene: TRBV14; j_gene: TRBJ2-7; CDR3nt: TGTGCCAGCAGCCTCACATACAGAGGCTCCTACGAGCAGTACTTC; CDR3aa: CASSLTYRGSYEQYF